This T cell receptor (beta chain) was retrieved from a study of response to subunit inactivated influenza vaccine. Findings and limits, study-wide: Authors proposed each seasonal influenza vaccination draws in few new T cells.

This CDR3 is built from 13 residues. TCRdb called the RT-PCR reads again in MiXCR, with one record for every CDR3 protein. Of 530,000 or so distinct CDR3 sequences detected, over 9.5% appear once; the ten largest clones hold more than 8.5%. This clonotype showed up many times. What it binds is unknown. This receptor was obtained from a man aged 45 to 65 who received an inactivated influenza vaccine. This sequence joins TRBV12-3 or TRBV12-4 and TRBJ2-5; no clear D. The DNA end favors TRBJ2-3, so the J call may be wrong. The starting material was PBMCs from blood, obtained on the day of vaccination. CDR3 amino acids: CASSWTDQETQYF. CDR3 nucleotide sequence: TGTGCCAGCAGTTGGACGGACCAAGAGACGCAGTATTTT.